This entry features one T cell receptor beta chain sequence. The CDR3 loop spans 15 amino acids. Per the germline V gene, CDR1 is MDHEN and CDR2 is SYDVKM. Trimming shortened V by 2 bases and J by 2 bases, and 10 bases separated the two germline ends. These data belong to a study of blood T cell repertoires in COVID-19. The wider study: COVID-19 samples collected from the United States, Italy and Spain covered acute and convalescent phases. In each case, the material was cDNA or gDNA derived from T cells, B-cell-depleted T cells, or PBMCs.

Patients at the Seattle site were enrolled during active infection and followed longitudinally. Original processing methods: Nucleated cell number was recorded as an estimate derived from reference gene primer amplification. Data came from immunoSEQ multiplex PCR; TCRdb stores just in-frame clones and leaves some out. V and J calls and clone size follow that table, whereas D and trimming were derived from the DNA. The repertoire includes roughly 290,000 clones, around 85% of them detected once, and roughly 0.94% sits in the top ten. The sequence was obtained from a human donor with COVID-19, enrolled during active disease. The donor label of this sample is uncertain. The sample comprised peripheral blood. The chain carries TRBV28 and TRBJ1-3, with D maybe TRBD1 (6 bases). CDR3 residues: CASSLVRDTGNTIYF. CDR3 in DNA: TGTGCCAGCAGTTTAGTCCGGGACACTGGAAACACCATATATTTT.